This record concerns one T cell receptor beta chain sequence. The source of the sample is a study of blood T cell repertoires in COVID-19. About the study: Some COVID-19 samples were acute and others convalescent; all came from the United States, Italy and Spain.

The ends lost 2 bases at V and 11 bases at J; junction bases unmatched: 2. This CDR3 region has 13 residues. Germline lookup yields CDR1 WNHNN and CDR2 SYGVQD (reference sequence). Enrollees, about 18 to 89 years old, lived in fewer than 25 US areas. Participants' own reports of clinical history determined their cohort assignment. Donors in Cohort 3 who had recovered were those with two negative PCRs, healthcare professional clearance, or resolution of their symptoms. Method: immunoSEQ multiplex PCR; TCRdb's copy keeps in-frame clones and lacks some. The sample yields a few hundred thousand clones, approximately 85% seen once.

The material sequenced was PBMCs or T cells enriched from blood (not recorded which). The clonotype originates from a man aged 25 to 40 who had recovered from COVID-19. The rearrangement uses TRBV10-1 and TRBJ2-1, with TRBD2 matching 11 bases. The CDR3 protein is CASSETSGGKQFF. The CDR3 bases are TGCGCCAGCAGTGAGACTAGCGGGGGTAAGCAGTTCTTC.